Below are 29 T cell receptor beta chains sequenced from a single sample in a study of T cells after yellow fever vaccination. One entry per CDR3 protein results from TCRdb running MiXCR on the 5' RACE reads. In the table there are about 350,000 distinct CDR3 sequences, roughly 4.3% of which are singletons. The specimen comprised PBMCs, sampled 5 days after the yellow fever booster vaccination. The receptors were sampled from a man aged 18 to 30 who received the YFV17D yellow fever vaccine.

The table lists this clonotype with many counts. The gene calls are TRBV29-1 and TRBJ2-1, with TRBD1 matching over 11 bases. The CDR3 sequence is 14 residues long. Looked up from germline, CDR1 is SQVTM and CDR2 is ANQGSEA. V lost 8 bases, J lost 4 bases, and 7 bases stayed unmatched. CDR3 bases: TGCAGCTTTCGGACAGGGGGCTTTTACAATGAGCAGTTCTTC. Amino acid sequence: CSFRTGGFYNEQFF.

This clonotype was observed a few times. The V gene is TRBV4-3, the J gene TRBJ2-2, with 7 bases lining up with TRBD1. V lost 5 bases to trimming and J lost 5 bases; unmatched junction nucleotides: 11. Germline V gene data show CDR1 as LGHNA and CDR2 as YSLEER. CDR3 length equals 16 residues. The CDR3 here is CASSSTGNEGTGELFF. The DNA for the CDR3 is TGCGCCAGCAGCTCGACAGGGAATGAGGGGACCGGGGAGCTGTTTTTT.

The J gene is TRBJ1-5, the V gene TRBV11-2; no clear D gene. The CDR3 totals 16 residues. Per germline, CDR1 SGHAT and CDR2 FQNNGV. V lost 5 bases, J lost 2 bases, and 16 bases lay in between. CDR3 bases: TGTGCCAGCAGCCAACACCAAGGATTCGGCAATCAGCCCCAGCATTTT. Encoded protein: CASSQHQGFGNQPQHF.

This clonotype was counted ten times or more. This chain uses TRBV4-1 with TRBJ1-2; 9 nucleotides match TRBD1. This CDR3 has 17 residues. The V and J ends lost 2 bases and 3 bases, in that order; junction bases with no gene match: 10. CDR1 is MGHRA, CDR2 YSYEKL, per germline. CDR3 sequence: CASSQLTGGYKDYGYTF. CDR3 DNA: TGCGCCAGCAGCCAATTAACAGGGGGCTATAAGGACTATGGCTACACCTTC.

This clonotype occurred many times. The DNA for the CDR3 is TGTGCCAGCAGTGTGCCGACTAGCGATAGCACAGATACGCAGTATTTT. This translates into CASSVPTSDSTDTQYF. The genes are TRBV25-1 and TRBJ2-3, with 8 bases matching TRBD2. The CDR3 contains 16 residues. Trimming removed 4 bases from V and 0 bases from J; junction bases left unmatched: 6. The germline V gene encodes CDR1 MGHDK and CDR2 SYGVNS. The full variable domain, its missing parts supplied by reference TRBV25-1 and TRBJ2-3, is EADIYQTPRYLVIGTGKKITLECSQTMGHDKMYWYQQDPGMELHLIHYSYGVNSTEKGDLSSESTVSRIRTEHFPLTLESARPSHTSQYLCASSVPTSDSTDTQYFGPGTRLTVL.

The chain's CDR3 is CASSIDGAEQNTEAFF. Here the CDR3 DNA reads TGTGCCAGTAGTATAGATGGGGCAGAGCAGAACACTGAAGCTTTCTTT. The chain joins TRBV19 to TRBJ1-1; D perhaps matches TRBD1 (5 bases). The CDR3 is made up of 16 amino acids. CDR1 and CDR2 (germline): LNHDA, SQIVND (reference sequence). Trimming left V 0 bases short and J 1 base short, with 12 bases between.

This clonotype turned up a few times. The chain recombines TRBV7-2 with TRBJ2-5, with D perhaps TRBD1 (6 bases). V gave up 4 bases and J gave up 5 bases, with 14 bases separating them. The CDR3 sequence is 14 residues long. Looked up from germline, CDR1 is SGHTA and CDR2 is FQGNSA. Written as DNA, the CDR3 is TGTGCCAGCAGCTCCACCAGGGGTGGCGAGACCCAGTACTTC. This gives the protein CASSSTRGGETQYF.

This clonotype was observed a few times. The rearrangement links TRBV12-3 or TRBV12-4 to TRBJ1-2, with TRBD1 matching 8 bases. The CDR3 consists of 14 residues. V dropped 6 bases and J dropped 4; count of bases not matched to a gene: 7. The CDR3 is CASSTTGAPYGYTF. The CDR3, as DNA: TGTGCCAGCAGCACGACAGGGGCTCCCTATGGCTACACCTTC.

This clonotype was seen a handful of times. The chain carries TRBV6-2 or TRBV6-3 and TRBJ1-6; D remains unclear. V gave up 6 bases and J gave up 16 bases, with 13 bases separating them. CDR1 and CDR2 (germline): MNHEY, SVGEGT. The CDR3 is 11 amino acids. Here the CDR3 DNA reads TGTGCCAGCAGCAAAAACAATCTACTCCACTTT. Its translation: CASSKNNLLHF.

In its sample, this clonotype was seen a few times. The chain has TRBV10-3 and TRBJ2-5; D unresolved. Germline V lookup: CDR1 ENHRY, CDR2 SYGVKD. The V end lost 7 bases, the J end lost 5 bases, and 14 bases lay between the germline ends. The CDR3 is 13 residues long. This chain's CDR3 is CAITPGAKETQYF. The CDR3, as DNA: TGTGCCATCACCCCCGGTGCCAAGGAGACCCAGTACTTC.

This clonotype was detected many times. V is TRBV25-1 and J is TRBJ2-3; tentative D call: TRBD2 (5 bases). Looked up from germline, CDR1 is MGHDK and CDR2 is SYGVNS. The germline V and J ends were trimmed by 4 bases and 2 bases, with 19 bases remaining between them. The CDR3 covers 17 residues. The CDR3 region is CASSGGGGRPPTDTQYF. CDR3 coding DNA: TGTGCCAGCAGTGGAGGAGGAGGAAGACCACCCACAGATACGCAGTATTTT. The entire variable domain, with the rest obtained from reference TRBV25-1 and TRBJ2-3, is as follows: EADIYQTPRYLVIGTGKKITLECSQTMGHDKMYWYQQDPGMELHLIHYSYGVNSTEKGDLSSESTVSRIRTEHFPLTLESARPSHTSQYLCASSGGGGRPPTDTQYFGPGTRLTVL.

This chain links TRBV7-2 with TRBJ1-2, with TRBD1 matching over 9 bases. J gave up 6 bases and V 2 bases, and 10 bases lay outside the gene matches. Germline V gives CDR1 SGHTA, CDR2 FQGNSA. CDR3 size: 16 residues. The CDR3: CASSLRPGQGFNGYTF. The DNA for the CDR3 is TGTGCCAGCAGCTTACGTCCCGGACAGGGGTTCAATGGCTACACCTTC.

This clonotype has only a few counts. This chain uses TRBV7-2 with TRBJ1-2, with D possibly being TRBD1 (6 bases). The length of the CDR3 is 14 residues. From germline, CDR1 is SGHTA and CDR2 FQGNSA. V was trimmed by 1 base and J by 8 bases, leaving 14 bases between them. The chain's CDR3 is CASSLGVDGGGYTF. As DNA, the CDR3 is TGTGCCAGCAGCTTAGGAGTTGACGGGGGCGGCTACACCTTC.

This clonotype was recorded many times. The chain employs TRBV7-9 and TRBJ2-7, with D uncertain. The germline V and J ends were trimmed by 5 bases and 2 bases, with 4 bases remaining between them. Germline values: CDR1 SEHNR, CDR2 FQNEAQ (reference sequence). This CDR3 contains 11 residues. The CDR3 nucleotides are TGTGCCAGCAGCGTGGCCTACGAGCAGTACGTC. This encodes CASSVAYEQYV.

The chain links TRBV19 to TRBJ1-1; possible D gene TRBD1, 5 bases. The CDR3 length is 13 residues. Germline V gives CDR1 LNHDA, CDR2 SQIVND (reference sequence). Trimming removed 5 bases at V and 7 bases at J, with 14 bases between. As DNA, the CDR3 is TGTGCCAGTAGTCATTTTACAGGTATTGAAGCTTTCTTT. This translates into CASSHFTGIEAFF.

This clonotype was observed a handful of times. The J gene is TRBJ2-7, the V gene TRBV6-2 or TRBV6-3, with TRBD1 matching over 9 bases. The CDR3 consists of 12 residues. Germline CDR1 and CDR2: MNHEY and SVGEGT. J lost 7 bases, V lost 8 bases, and 6 bases had no gene match. The CDR3 here is CASRDREMEQYV. For the CDR3, the DNA is TGTGCCAGCCGGGACAGGGAAATGGAGCAGTACGTC.

This clonotype was seen ten or more times. The rearrangement uses TRBV4-3 and TRBJ2-1, with 11 bases lining up with TRBD2. The CDR3 has 15 residues. Germline V gene data show CDR1 as LGHNA and CDR2 as YSLEER. The V segment lost 2 bases and the J segment 7 bases; nucleotides outside the gene matches: 4. CDR3 protein: CASSQPSGGTNEQFF. The CDR3 DNA reads TGCGCCAGCAGCCAACCTAGCGGGGGGACGAATGAGCAGTTCTTC.

This clonotype has ten or more counts. V usage is TRBV5-1 and J usage is TRBJ2-1, with 12 bases lining up with TRBD2. The CDR3 covers 17 residues. Germline-derived CDR1 and CDR2 are SGHRS and YFSETQ. The trim removed 4 bases at V and 0 bases at J, leaving 5 bases unmatched. The CDR3 region is CASSARLAGDSYNEQFF. DNA of the CDR3: TGCGCCAGCAGCGCCCGACTAGCGGGGGACTCCTACAATGAGCAGTTCTTC.

This clonotype was observed a handful of times. V is TRBV10-3 and J is TRBJ2-3; D gene unclear. The CDR3 runs 10 residues. V gave up 10 bases and J gave up 3 bases, with 5 bases separating them. Germline V CDR1 and CDR2: ENHRY, SYGVKD. DNA of the CDR3: TGTGCCACCGCAACAGATACGCAGTATTTT. The encoded protein is CATATDTQYF.

The chain uses TRBV28 and TRBJ2-2, with D possibly matching TRBD2 (5 bases). Trimming removed 5 bases at V and 2 bases at J, with 15 bases between. Looked up from germline, CDR1 is MDHEN and CDR2 is SYDVKM. The CDR3 is 16 residues long. The CDR3 is CASSGFSVFNTGELFF. DNA for the CDR3: TGTGCCAGCAGTGGGTTTAGCGTGTTCAACACCGGGGAGCTGTTTTTT.

This clonotype has ten or more counts. This chain connects TRBV3-1 to TRBJ2-5, with TRBD1 matching over 10 bases. Germline V gene sequence: CDR1 LGHDT, CDR2 YNNKEL (reference sequence). V shed 0 bases, J shed 7 bases, and the junction held 5 bases outside the gene matches. The CDR3 length is 15 residues. The CDR3 is CASSQERRQGATQYF. The CDR3 coding sequence is TGTGCCAGCAGCCAAGAGCGCAGACAGGGGGCGACCCAGTACTTC.

There are a few counts of this clonotype. Here the CDR3 reads CASKTDKPPRNTEAFF. The CDR3 DNA reads TGTGCCAGTAAAACGGACAAACCCCCAAGGAACACTGAAGCTTTCTTT. The gene calls are TRBV19 and TRBJ1-1; TRBD1 might be the D (5 bases). The V gene lost 7 bases and the J gene lost 1 base, with 19 bases spanning the gap. The CDR3 is 16 amino acids. Germline CDR1 is LNHDA and CDR2 is SQIVND (reference sequence).

This clonotype occurred a few times. The chain recombines TRBV20-1 with TRBJ2-5, with D hard to call. There are 12 residues in the CDR3. Deletions cut 6 bases from V and 2 bases from J, with 10 bases between. CDR1 and CDR2 (germline): DFQATT, SNEGSKA (reference sequence). DNA of the CDR3: TGCAGTGCCTATAAGCCACAAGAGACCCAGTACTTC. Encoded protein: CSAYKPQETQYF.

This clonotype has a handful of counts. The rearrangement joins TRBV5-1 to TRBJ2-2; no firm D call. V lost 1 base to trimming and J lost 1 base, with 8 bases between them. The germline CDR1 and CDR2 sequences are SGHRS and YFSETQ. The length of the CDR3 is 15 residues. The CDR3 here is CASSLWSGNTGELFF. The DNA of the CDR3 is TGCGCCAGCAGCTTGTGGTCAGGGAACACCGGGGAGCTGTTTTTT.

This clonotype was detected many times. This chain joins TRBV20-1 and TRBJ1-2; 11 nucleotides line up with TRBD1. CDR1 and CDR2 (germline): DFQATT, SNEGSKA (reference sequence). The CDR3 sequence is 13 residues long. The trim removed 6 bases at V and 4 bases at J, leaving 4 bases unmatched. DNA for the CDR3: TGCAGTGCCCCCGGGACAGGGGGCTATGGCTACACCTTC. It encodes CSAPGTGGYGYTF.

This clonotype was picked up many times. The rearrangement joins TRBV7-2 to TRBJ2-3; TRBD1 is a possible D gene (5 bases). V was pared by 5 bases and J by 3 bases, with 21 bases between. Germline CDR1 reads SGHTA; CDR2 reads FQGNSA. The length of the CDR3 is 17 residues. The CDR3 DNA sequence: TGTGCCAGCAGCCAGGGATGGAGCCGACAAGGGACAGATACGCAGTATTTT. This encodes CASSQGWSRQGTDTQYF.

This clonotype appeared a few times. This chain uses TRBV4-3 with TRBJ1-6, with D tentatively TRBD1 (6 bases). The V end was cut by 0 bases, the J end by 6 bases, with 15 bases between. This CDR3 has 17 residues. Germline lookup yields CDR1 LGHNA and CDR2 YSLEER. The CDR3: CASSQEVPQGINSPLHF. CDR3 sequence (DNA): TGCGCCAGCAGCCAAGAGGTTCCACAGGGTATTAATTCACCCCTCCACTTT.

The sample holds many counts of this clonotype. The rearrangement links TRBV20-1 to TRBJ2-5, with D possibly matching TRBD1 (5 bases). Germline V gene sequence: CDR1 DFQATT, CDR2 SNEGSKA (reference sequence). The V end lost 1 base, the J end lost 3 bases, and 6 bases lay between the germline ends. The CDR3 extends over 12 amino acids. CDR3 sequence: CSARAREETQYF. As DNA, the CDR3 is TGCAGTGCTAGAGCCAGGGAAGAGACCCAGTACTTC.

This clonotype was detected a few times. The chain is built from TRBV3-1 and TRBJ2-1; 9 nucleotides match TRBD2. V was clipped by 7 bases and J by 9 bases; unmatched bases: 13. Looked up from germline, CDR1 is LGHDT and CDR2 is YNNKEL (reference sequence). The CDR3 sequence is 15 residues long. The CDR3 region has the DNA TGTGCCAGCACCCAGGAGAGCGGGGGGCGGGGTGAGCAGTTCTTC. This translates into CASTQESGGRGEQFF.